This T cell receptor beta chain was retrieved from a study of control samples from healthy donors and cancer patients. Some clones are missing from TCRdb's copy, which holds only in-frame ones; the method was immunoSEQ multiplex PCR. The sample has about 170,000 clones; almost 90% are singletons. The CDR3 loop spans 11 amino acids. Germline assignment: CDR1 MDHEN and CDR2 SYDVKM. The ends were cut back, 10 bases at V and 8 bases at J, with 14 bases in the middle. Sequenced material: blood. This TCR came from a woman between 25 and 40 years old in good health. This chain joins TRBV28 and TRBJ1-1, with no clear D. CDR3 loop: CATTTPREAFF. For the CDR3, the DNA is TGTGCCACCACTACGCCCCGGGAAGCTTTCTTT.